This TCR beta chain was observed in a study of cytotoxic CD8 clonotypes in ibrutinib-treated CLL. This table comes from immunoSEQ multiplex PCR, and its TCRdb copy is limited to in-frame clones, with some not included. This sample has approximately 50,000 clones, with nearly 55% found just once. Trimming shortened V by 8 bases and J by 7 bases, and 11 bases separated the two germline ends. CDR3 length: 12 amino acids. Germline CDR1 ENHRY, CDR2 SYGVKD. The chain couples TRBV10-3 to TRBJ2-2; possibly TRBD2 for D (5 bases). Specimen: PBMCs, collected at disease progression, from a patient treated with ibrutinib. This sequence originates from a human donor with chronic lymphocytic leukemia. CDR3 nucleotide sequence: TGTGCCATCGGGTCGGGGATCGGGGAGCTGTTTTTT. It codes for CAIGSGIGELFF.